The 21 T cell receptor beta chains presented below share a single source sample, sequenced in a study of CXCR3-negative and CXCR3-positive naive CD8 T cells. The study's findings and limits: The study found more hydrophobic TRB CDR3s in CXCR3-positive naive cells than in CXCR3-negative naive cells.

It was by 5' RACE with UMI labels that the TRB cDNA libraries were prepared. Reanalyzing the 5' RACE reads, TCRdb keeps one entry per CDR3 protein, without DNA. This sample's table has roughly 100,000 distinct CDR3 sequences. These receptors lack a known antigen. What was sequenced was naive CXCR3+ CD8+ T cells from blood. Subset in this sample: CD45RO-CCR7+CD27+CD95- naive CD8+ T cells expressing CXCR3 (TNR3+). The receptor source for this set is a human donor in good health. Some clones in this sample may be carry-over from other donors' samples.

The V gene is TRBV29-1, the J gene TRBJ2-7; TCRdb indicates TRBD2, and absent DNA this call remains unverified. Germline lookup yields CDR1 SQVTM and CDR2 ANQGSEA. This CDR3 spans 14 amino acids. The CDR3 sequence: CSVAGTLDIYEQYF.

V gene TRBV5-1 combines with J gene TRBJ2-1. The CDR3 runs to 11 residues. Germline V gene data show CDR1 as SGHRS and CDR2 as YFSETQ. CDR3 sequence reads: CASSSWNEQFF.

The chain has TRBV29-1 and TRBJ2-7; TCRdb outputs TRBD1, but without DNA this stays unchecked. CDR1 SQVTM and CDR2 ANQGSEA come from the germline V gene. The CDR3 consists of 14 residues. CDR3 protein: CSAAGPQGAYEQYF.

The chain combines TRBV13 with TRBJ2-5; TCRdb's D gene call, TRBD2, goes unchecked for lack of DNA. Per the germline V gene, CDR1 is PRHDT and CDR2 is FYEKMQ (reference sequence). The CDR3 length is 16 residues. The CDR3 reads CASSLSGREGQETQYF.

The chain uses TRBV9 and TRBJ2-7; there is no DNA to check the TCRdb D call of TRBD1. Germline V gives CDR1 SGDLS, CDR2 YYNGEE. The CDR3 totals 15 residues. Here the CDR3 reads CASSAGATGFYEQYF.

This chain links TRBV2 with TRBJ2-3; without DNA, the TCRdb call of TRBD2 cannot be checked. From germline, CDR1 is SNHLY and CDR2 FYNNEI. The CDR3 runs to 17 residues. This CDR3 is CASTKPRGAGLTDTQYF.

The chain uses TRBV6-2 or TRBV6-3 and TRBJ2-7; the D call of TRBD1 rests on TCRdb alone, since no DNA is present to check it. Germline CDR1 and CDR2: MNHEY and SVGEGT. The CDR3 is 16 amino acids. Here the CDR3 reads CASSFLETTGTYEQYF.

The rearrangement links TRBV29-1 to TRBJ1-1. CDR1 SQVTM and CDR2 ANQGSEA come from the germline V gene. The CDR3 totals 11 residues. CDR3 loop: CSVALNTEAFF. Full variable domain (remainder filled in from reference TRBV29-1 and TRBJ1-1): SAVISQKPSRDICQRGTSLTIQCQVDSQVTMMFWYRQQPGQSLTLIATANQGSEATYESGFVIDKFPISRPNLTFSTLTVSNMSPEDSSIYLCSVALNTEAFFGQGTRLTVV.

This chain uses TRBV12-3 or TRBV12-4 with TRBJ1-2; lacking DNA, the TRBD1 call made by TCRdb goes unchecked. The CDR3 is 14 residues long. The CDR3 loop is CASTPGQGNYGYTF.

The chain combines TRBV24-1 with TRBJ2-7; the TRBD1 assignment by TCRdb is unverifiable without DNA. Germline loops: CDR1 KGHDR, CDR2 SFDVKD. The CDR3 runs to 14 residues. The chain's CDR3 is CATSDPRVGYEQYF.

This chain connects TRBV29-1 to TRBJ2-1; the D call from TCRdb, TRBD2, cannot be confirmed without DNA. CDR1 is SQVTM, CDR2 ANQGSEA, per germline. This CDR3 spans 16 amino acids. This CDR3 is CSVLGTSGSGYSEQFF.

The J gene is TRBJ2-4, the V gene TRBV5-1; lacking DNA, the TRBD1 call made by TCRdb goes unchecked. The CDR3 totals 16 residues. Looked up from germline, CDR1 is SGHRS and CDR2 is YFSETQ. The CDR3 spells CASSFTGATDKNIQYF. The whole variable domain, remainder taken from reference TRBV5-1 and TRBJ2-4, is KAGVTQTPRYLIKTRGQQVTLSCSPISGHRSVSWYQQTPGQGLQFLFEYFSETQRNKGNFPGRFSGRQFSNSRSEMNVSTLELGDSALYLCASSFTGATDKNIQYFGAGTRLSVL.

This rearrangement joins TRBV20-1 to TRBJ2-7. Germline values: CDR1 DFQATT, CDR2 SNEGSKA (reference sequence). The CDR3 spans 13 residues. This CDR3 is CSARDLEWDEQYF.

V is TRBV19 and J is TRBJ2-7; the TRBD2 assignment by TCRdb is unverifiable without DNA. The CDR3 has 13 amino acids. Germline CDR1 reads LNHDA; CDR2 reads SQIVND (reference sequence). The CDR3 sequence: CASSMRVFYEQYF.

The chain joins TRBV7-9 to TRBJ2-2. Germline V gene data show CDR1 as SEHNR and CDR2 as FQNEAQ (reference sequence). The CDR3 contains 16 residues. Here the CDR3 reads CASSFQSIVGTGELFF.

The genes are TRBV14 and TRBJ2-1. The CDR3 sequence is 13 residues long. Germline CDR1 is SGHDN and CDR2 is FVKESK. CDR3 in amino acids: CASSQDSHVEQFF.

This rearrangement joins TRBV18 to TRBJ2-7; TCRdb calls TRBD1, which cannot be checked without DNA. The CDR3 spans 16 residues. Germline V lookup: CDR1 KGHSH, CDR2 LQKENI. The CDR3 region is CASSPPGQGYSYEQYF.

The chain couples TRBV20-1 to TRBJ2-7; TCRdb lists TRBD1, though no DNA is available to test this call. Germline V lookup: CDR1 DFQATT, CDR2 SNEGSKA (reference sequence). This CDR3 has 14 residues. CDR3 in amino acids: CSARDPYGGYEQYF.

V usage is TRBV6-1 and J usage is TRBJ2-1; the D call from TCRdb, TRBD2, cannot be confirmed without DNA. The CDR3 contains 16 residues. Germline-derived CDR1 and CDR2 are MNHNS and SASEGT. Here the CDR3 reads CASSERLAEPAGEQFF.

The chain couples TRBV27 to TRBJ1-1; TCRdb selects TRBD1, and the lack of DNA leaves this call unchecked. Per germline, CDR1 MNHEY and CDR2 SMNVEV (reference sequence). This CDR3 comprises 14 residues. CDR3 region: CASSLYREGQGKFF.

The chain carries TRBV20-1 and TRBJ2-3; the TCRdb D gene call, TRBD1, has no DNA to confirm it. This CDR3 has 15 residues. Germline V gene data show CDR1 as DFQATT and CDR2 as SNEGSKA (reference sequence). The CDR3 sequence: CSARDRGYPTDTQYF.